This TCR beta chain was captured in a study of blood T cell repertoires in COVID-19. The CDR3 length is 16 residues. Looked up from germline, CDR1 is SGHDN and CDR2 is FVKESK. V lost 2 bases and J 3 bases, leaving 17 bases between the germline ends. As originally analysed: Reference gene primer amplification gave estimated nucleated cell counts. The repertoire was sequenced with immunoSEQ multiplex PCR; TCRdb's copy has only in-frame clones and lacks some. V and J calls and clone size are copied from that table; D and trimming were computed from the DNA. The sample shows under 400,000 clones, 80% to 90% of them seen only once. Only a few counts were recorded for this clone.

The chain is built from TRBV14 and TRBJ2-7; a weak D match, TRBD2 (6 bases). The sequenced sample consisted of PBMCs or T cells enriched from blood (not recorded which). This sequence was found in a man between 40 and 49 years old in a cohort exposed to, infected with or recovered from COVID-19 (not recorded which). CDR3 coding DNA: TGTGCCAGCAGCCAACGGCCTAGCGATCAATACTACGAGCAGTACTTC. Its translation: CASSQRPSDQYYEQYF.